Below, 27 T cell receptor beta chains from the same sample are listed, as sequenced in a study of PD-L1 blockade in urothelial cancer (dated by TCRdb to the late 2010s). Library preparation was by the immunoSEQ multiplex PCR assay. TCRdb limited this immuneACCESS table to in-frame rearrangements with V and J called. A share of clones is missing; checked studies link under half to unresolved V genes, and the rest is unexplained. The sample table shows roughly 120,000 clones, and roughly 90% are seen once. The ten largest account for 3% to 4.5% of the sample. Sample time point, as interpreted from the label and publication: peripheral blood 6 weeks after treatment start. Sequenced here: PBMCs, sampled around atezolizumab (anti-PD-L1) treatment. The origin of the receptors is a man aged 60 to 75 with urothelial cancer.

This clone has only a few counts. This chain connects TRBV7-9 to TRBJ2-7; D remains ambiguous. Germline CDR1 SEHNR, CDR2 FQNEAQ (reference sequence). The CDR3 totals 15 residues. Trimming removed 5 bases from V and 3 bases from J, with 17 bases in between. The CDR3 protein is CASSRPGNRFYEQYF. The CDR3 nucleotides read TGTGCCAGCAGCCGGCCCGGAAACAGATTCTACGAGCAGTACTTC. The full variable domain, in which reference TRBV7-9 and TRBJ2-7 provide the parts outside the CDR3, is DTGVSQNPRHKITKRGQNVTFRCDPISEHNRLYWYRQTLGQGPEFLTYFQNEAQLEKSRLLSDRFSAERPKGSFSTLEIQRTEQGDSAMYLCASSRPGNRFYEQYFGPGTRLTVT.

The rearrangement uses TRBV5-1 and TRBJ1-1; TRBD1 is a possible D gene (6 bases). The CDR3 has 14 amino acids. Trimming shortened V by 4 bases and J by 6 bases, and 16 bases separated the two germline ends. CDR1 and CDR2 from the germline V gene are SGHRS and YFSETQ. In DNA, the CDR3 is TGCGCCAGCAGCGTCCAGACAGGTGATTCTGAAGCTTTCTTT. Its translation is CASSVQTGDSEAFF.

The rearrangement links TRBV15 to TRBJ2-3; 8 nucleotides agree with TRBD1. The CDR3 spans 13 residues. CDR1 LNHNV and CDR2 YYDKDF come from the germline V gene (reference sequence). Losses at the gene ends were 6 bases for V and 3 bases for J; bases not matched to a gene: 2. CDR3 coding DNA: TGTGCCACCAGTAGACAGGGGACAGATACGCAGTATTTT. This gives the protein CATSRQGTDTQYF.

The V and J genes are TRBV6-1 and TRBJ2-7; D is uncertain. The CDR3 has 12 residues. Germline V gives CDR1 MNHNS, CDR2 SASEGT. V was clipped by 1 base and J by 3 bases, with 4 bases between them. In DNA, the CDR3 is TGTGCCAGCAGTGAAGGAGTCTACGAGCAGTACTTC. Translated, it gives CASSEGVYEQYF.

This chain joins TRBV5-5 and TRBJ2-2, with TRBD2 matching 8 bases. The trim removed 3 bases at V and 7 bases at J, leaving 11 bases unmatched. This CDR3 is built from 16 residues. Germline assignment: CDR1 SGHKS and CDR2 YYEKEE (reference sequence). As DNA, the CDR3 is TGTGCCAGCAGCTCCGTCCCGGGAGGGGCTAGCGGGGAGCTGTTTTTT. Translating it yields CASSSVPGGASGELFF.

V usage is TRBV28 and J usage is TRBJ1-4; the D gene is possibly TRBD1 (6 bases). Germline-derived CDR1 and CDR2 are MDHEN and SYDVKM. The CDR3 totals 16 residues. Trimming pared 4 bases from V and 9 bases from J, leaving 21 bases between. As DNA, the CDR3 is TGTGCCAGCAGTTCGGACACAGGGTCTTCCTACCAAAAACTGTTTTTT. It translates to CASSSDTGSSYQKLFF.

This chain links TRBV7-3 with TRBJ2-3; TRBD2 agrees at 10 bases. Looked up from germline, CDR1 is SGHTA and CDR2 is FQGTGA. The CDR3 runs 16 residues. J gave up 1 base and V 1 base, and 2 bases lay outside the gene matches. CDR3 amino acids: CASSLSLAGGTDTQYF. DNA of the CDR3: TGTGCCAGCAGCTTAAGCCTAGCGGGGGGCACAGATACGCAGTATTTT.

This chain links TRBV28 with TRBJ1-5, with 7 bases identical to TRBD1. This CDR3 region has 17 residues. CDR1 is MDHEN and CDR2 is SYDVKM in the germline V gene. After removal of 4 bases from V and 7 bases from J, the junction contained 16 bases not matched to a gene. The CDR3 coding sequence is TGTGCCAGCAGTTCCTGGGACAGAGGCGGAGGTCGGCAGCCCCAGCATTTT. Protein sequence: CASSSWDRGGGRQPQHF.

The CDR3: CAVPSGGTDTQYF. The DNA of the CDR3 is TGTGCCGTGCCTTCGGGAGGGACAGATACGCAGTATTTT. The chain links TRBV15 to TRBJ2-3; 8 bases agree with TRBD2. Germline CDR1 is LNHNV and CDR2 is YYDKDF (reference sequence). This CDR3 contains 13 residues. V trimming: 11 bases; J trimming: 3 bases; junction bases outside the gene matches: 7. The whole variable domain, remainder taken from reference TRBV15 and TRBJ2-3, is DAMVIQNPRYQVTQFGKPVTLSCSQTLNHNVMYWYQQKSSQAPKLLFHYYDKDFNNEADTPDNFQSRRPNTSFCFLDIRSPGLGDTAMYLCAVPSGGTDTQYFGPGTRLTVL.

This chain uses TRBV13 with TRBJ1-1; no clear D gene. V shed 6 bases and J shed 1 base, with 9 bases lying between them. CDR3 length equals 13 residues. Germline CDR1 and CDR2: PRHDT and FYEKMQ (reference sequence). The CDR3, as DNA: TGTGCCAGCAGGGCCACCCAGAACACTGAAGCTTTCTTT. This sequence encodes CASRATQNTEAFF.

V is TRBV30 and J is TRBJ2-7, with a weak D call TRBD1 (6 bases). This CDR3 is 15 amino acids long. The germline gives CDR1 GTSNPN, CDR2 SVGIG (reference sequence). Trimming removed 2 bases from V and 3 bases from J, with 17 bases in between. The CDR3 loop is CAWSRRPDSLYEQYF. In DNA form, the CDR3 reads TGTGCCTGGAGTCGGCGACCGGACAGTCTCTACGAGCAGTACTTC.

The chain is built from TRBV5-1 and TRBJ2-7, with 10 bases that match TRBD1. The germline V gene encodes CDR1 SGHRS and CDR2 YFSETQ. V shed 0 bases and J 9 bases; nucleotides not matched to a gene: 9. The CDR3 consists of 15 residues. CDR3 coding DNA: TGCGCCAGCAGCTTGGCGGGACAGGGGAGTGGGGGGCAGTACTTC. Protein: CASSLAGQGSGGQYF. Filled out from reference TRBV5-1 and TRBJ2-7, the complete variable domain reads KAGVTQTPRYLIKTRGQQVTLSCSPISGHRSVSWYQQTPGQGLQFLFEYFSETQRNKGNFPGRFSGRQFSNSRSEMNVSTLELGDSALYLCASSLAGQGSGGQYFGPGTRLTVT.

CDR3 in DNA: TGTGCCACCAGCACATCTTACTTGCCCCAGCATTTT. It translates to CATSTSYLPQHF. V gene TRBV15 combines with J gene TRBJ1-5; D is unresolved. Trimming pared 4 bases from V and 9 bases from J, leaving 10 bases between. Germline CDR1 and CDR2: LNHNV and YYDKDF (reference sequence). The CDR3 covers 12 residues.

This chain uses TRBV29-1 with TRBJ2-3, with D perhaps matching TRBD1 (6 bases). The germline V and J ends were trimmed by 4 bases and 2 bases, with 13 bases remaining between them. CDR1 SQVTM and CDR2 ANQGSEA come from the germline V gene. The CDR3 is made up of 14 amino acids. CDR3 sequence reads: CSVVWAGVTDTQYF. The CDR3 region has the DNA TGCAGCGTTGTTTGGGCAGGGGTCACAGATACGCAGTATTTT.

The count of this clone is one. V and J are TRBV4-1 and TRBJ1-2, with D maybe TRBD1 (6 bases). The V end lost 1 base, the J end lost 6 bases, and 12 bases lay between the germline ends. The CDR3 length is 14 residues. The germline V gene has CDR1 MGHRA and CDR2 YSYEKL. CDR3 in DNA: TGCGCCAGCAGCCAAGGCCGGCAGGGGAATGGCTACACCTTC. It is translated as CASSQGRQGNGYTF.

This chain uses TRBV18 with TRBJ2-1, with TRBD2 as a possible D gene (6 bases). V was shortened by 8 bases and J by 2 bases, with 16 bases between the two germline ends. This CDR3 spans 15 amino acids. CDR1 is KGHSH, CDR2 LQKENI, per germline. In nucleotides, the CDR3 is TGTGCCAGCCGGTCCGCGGGGTCAGCCTACAATGAGCAGTTCTTC. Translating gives CASRSAGSAYNEQFF.

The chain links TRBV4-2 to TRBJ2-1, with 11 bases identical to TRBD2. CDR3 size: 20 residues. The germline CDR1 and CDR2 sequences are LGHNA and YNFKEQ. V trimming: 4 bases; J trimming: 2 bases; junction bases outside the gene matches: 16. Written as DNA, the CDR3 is TGTGCCAGCAGCCGGGCCCTGACTAGCGGGACCAGCGGGGCCTACAATGAGCAGTTCTTC. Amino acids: CASSRALTSGTSGAYNEQFF.

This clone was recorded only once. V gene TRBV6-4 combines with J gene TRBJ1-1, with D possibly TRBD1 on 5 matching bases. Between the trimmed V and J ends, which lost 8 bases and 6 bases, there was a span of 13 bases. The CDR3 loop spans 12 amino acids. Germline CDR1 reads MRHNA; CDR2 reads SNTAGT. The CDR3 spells CASSEGLAEAFF. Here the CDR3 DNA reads TGTGCCAGCTCAGAGGGACTCGCTGAAGCTTTCTTT.

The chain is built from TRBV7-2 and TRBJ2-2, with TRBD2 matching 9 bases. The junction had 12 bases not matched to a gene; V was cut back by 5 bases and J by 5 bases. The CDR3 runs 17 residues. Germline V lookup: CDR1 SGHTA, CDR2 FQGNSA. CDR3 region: CASSRPGLASRTGELFF. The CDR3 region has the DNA TGTGCCAGCAGCAGACCGGGACTAGCTTCAAGGACCGGGGAGCTGTTTTTT.

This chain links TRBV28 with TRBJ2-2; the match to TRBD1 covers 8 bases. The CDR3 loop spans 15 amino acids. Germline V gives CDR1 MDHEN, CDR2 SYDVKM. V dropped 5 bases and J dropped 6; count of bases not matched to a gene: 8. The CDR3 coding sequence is TGTGCCAGCAGTATATCAGGGGGCAGCTCCGGGGAGCTGTTTTTT. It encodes CASSISGGSSGELFF. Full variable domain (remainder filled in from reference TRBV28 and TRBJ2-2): DVKVTQSSRYLVKRTGEKVFLECVQDMDHENMFWYRQDPGLGLRLIYFSYDVKMKEKGDIPEGYSVSREKKERFSLILESASTNQTSMYLCASSISGGSSGELFFGEGSRLTVL.

DNA of the CDR3: TGCGCCAGCAGCCAGGTAGGGTGGGCGGCGGGCACTGAAGCTTTCTTT. Its translation: CASSQVGWAAGTEAFF. The chain is built from TRBV4-1 and TRBJ1-1; D unresolved. V lost 3 bases to trimming and J lost 4 bases, with 18 bases between them. The CDR3 sequence is 16 residues long. The germline gives CDR1 MGHRA, CDR2 YSYEKL.

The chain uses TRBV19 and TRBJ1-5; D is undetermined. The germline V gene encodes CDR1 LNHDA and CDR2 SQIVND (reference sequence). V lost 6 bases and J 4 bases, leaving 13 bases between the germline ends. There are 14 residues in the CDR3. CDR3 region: CASSRWRANQPQHF. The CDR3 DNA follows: TGTGCCAGTAGCAGGTGGCGGGCAAATCAGCCCCAGCATTTT.

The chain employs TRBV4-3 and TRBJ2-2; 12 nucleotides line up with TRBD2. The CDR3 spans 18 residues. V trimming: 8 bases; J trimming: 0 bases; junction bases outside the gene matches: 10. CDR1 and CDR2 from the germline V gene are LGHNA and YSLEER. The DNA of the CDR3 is TGCGCCAGCGGTCAGGGACTAGCGGGCCCGACGAACACCGGGGAGCTGTTTTTT. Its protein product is CASGQGLAGPTNTGELFF.

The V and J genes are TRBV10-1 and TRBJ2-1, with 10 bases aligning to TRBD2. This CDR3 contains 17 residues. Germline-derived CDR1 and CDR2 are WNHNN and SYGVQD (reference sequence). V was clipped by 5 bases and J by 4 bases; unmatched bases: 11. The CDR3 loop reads CASSRDPGLAYYNEQFF. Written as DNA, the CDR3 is TGCGCCAGCAGTCGGGACCCGGGACTAGCGTATTACAATGAGCAGTTCTTC.

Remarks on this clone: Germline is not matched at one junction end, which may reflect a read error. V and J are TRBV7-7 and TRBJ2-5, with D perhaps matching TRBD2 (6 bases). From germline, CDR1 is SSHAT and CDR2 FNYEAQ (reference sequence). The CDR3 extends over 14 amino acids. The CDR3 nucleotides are TGTGCTAGCAGCCCGGGACTGGGAAGAGAGGCCCAGTACTTC. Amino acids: CASSPGLGREAQYF.

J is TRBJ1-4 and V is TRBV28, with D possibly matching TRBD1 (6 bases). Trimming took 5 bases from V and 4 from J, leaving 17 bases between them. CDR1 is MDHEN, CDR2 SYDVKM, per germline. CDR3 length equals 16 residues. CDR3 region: CASSPILGAGNEKLFF. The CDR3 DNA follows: TGTGCCAGCAGTCCAATTCTGGGGGCTGGTAATGAAAAACTGTTTTTT.

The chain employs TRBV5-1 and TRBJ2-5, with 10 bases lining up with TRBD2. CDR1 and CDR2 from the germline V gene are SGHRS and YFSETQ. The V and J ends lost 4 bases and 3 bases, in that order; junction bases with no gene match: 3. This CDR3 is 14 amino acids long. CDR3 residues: CASSRSGGEETQYF. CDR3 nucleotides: TGCGCCAGCAGCCGGAGCGGGGGGGAAGAGACCCAGTACTTC.